The 21 T cell receptor beta chains below come from one sample, sequenced in a study of CD8+CD57+ T cells in acquired aplastic anemia. Profiling that covered TCR beta VDJ and CDR3 relied on genomic DNA as its template. TCRdb re-called the reads through MiXCR, storing one row per CDR3 protein. The sample holds over 40,000 distinct CDR3 sequences; 63% are singletons and the top ten take about 60%. Patients sequenced had flow cytometry evidence of CD8+CD57+ cell expansion. The sequenced sample consisted of sorted CD4+, CD8+, or CD8+CD57+ T cells (not recorded which) from PBMCs. The receptors originated from a human donor with aplastic anemia.

This clonotype was counted many times. V usage is TRBV5-1 and J usage is TRBJ2-7; 10 nucleotides align to TRBD1. Per germline, CDR1 SGHRS and CDR2 YFSETQ. Trimming removed 5 bases from V and 2 bases from J; junction bases left unmatched: 4. The CDR3 totals 14 residues. CDR3: CASSGDRGPYEQYF. CDR3 sequence (DNA): TGCGCCAGCAGTGGGGACAGGGGCCCCTACGAGCAGTACTTC.

J is TRBJ1-2 and V is TRBV7-8; 7 bases agree with TRBD1. CDR1 and CDR2 from the germline V gene are SGHVS and FQNEAQ. CDR3 length: 14 amino acids. Unmatched junction bases numbered 7, after V lost 4 bases and J lost 5 bases. CDR3 sequence (DNA): TGTGCCAGCAGCTGGGGGGGACAGTCGTATGGCTACACCTTC. Its translation: CASSWGGQSYGYTF.

The CDR3 protein is CASSMGTESYEQYF. For the CDR3, the DNA is TGTGCCAGTAGTATGGGGACAGAGAGCTACGAGCAGTACTTC. The chain employs TRBV19 and TRBJ2-7; TRBD1 agrees at 7 bases. This CDR3 region has 14 residues. V shed 3 bases, J shed 3 bases, and the junction held 5 bases outside the gene matches. Germline CDR1 and CDR2: LNHDA and SQIVND (reference sequence). Drawing the rest from reference TRBV19 and TRBJ2-7, the complete variable domain is DGGITQSPKYLFRKEGQNVTLSCEQNLNHDAMYWYRQDPGQGLRLIYYSQIVNDFQKGDIAEGYSVSREKKESFPLTVTSAQKNPTAFYLCASSMGTESYEQYFGPGTRLTVT.

The chain is built from TRBV15 and TRBJ1-2, with D possibly being TRBD1 (5 bases). Per the germline V gene, CDR1 is LNHNV and CDR2 is YYDKDF (reference sequence). With 1 base removed from V and 5 bases from J, the gap between germline ends came to 11 bases. This CDR3 spans 14 amino acids. The CDR3 region is CATSRGGTSYGYTF. The CDR3 DNA is TGTGCCACCAGCAGAGGGGGGACCTCATATGGCTACACCTTC. The whole variable domain, remainder taken from reference TRBV15 and TRBJ1-2, is DAMVIQNPRYQVTQFGKPVTLSCSQTLNHNVMYWYQQKSSQAPKLLFHYYDKDFNNEADTPDNFQSRRPNTSFCFLDIRSPGLGDTAMYLCATSRGGTSYGYTFGSGTRLTVV.

The genes are TRBV15 and TRBJ2-7; 7 nucleotides agree with TRBD1. This CDR3 has 16 amino acids. Germline trimming cut 3 bases from V and 5 bases from J; bases unmatched to any gene: 13. The germline V gene encodes CDR1 LNHNV and CDR2 YYDKDF (reference sequence). CDR3 in amino acids: CATSSLANRGSHEQYF. CDR3 sequence (DNA): TGTGCCACCAGCAGTTTAGCAAACAGGGGTTCCCACGAGCAGTACTTC.

This rearrangement joins TRBV24-1 to TRBJ1-2; D is perhaps TRBD1 (6 bases). The CDR3 covers 15 residues. Deletions cut 3 bases from V and 4 bases from J, with 14 bases between. CDR1 is KGHDR, CDR2 SFDVKD, per germline. CDR3 in amino acids: CATSDHTAGAYGYTF. In DNA, the CDR3 is TGTGCCACCAGTGATCACACAGCGGGGGCCTATGGCTACACCTTC.

Concerning this clonotype itself: A read error may be the cause here, since a much bigger clone is one base away. This rearrangement joins TRBV20-1 to TRBJ2-7; 8 bases map to TRBD1. This CDR3 has 13 amino acids. The germline CDR1 and CDR2 sequences are DFQATT and SNEGSKA (reference sequence). CDR3 protein: CSAPTGERYGQHF. CDR3 DNA sequence: TGCAGTGCTCCGACAGGGGAAAGGTACGGACAGCACTTC.

The rearrangement uses TRBV19 and TRBJ2-1; a possible D gene is TRBD2 (5 bases). Germline CDR1 LNHDA, CDR2 SQIVND (reference sequence). This CDR3 comprises 11 residues. Trimming took 5 bases from V and 10 from J, leaving 9 bases between them. In DNA form, the CDR3 reads TGTGCCAGTAGTTGGAGGTACGAGCAGTTCTTC. Translation: CASSWRYEQFF.

This chain joins TRBV29-1 and TRBJ2-7; 8 bases are a match to TRBD1. The CDR3 is 15 amino acids. The germline V gene has CDR1 SQVTM and CDR2 ANQGSEA. After removal of 6 bases from V and 6 bases from J, the junction contained 16 bases not matched to a gene. The CDR3 is CSVASRAGTGFEQYF. The CDR3, as DNA: TGCAGCGTCGCATCAAGGGCCGGGACAGGCTTCGAGCAGTACTTC.

The V gene is TRBV7-2, the J gene TRBJ1-6; D perhaps matches TRBD1 (5 bases). Germline-derived CDR1 and CDR2 are SGHTA and FQGNSA. V lost 1 base and J lost 9, with 7 bases in between. The CDR3 loop spans 13 amino acids. The DNA of the CDR3 is TGTGCCAGCAGCTTAGACGGGGCTTCACCCCTCCACTTT. It codes for CASSLDGASPLHF. The whole variable domain, remainder taken from reference TRBV7-2 and TRBJ1-6, is GAGVSQSPSNKVTEKGKDVELRCDPISGHTALYWYRQSLGQGLEFLIYFQGNSAPDKSGLPSDRFSAERTGGSVSTLTIQRTQQEDSAVYLCASSLDGASPLHFGNGTRLTVT.

V gene TRBV24-1 combines with J gene TRBJ2-7; no definite D call. The CDR3 is 12 residues long. The germline CDR1 and CDR2 sequences are KGHDR and SFDVKD. V was trimmed by 1 base and J by 1 base, leaving 1 base between them. This CDR3 is CATSDFSYEQYF. The CDR3 region has the DNA TGTGCCACCAGTGATTTTTCCTACGAGCAGTACTTC.

This clonotype appeared many times. The genes are TRBV2 and TRBJ2-5, with 11 bases fitting TRBD2. V shed 8 bases and J 5 bases; nucleotides not matched to a gene: 13. Per the germline V gene, CDR1 is SNHLY and CDR2 is FYNNEI. The CDR3 is 16 amino acids. The CDR3 spells CASLTSGVKPGETQYF. CDR3 sequence (DNA): TGTGCCAGCCTGACTAGCGGGGTTAAACCGGGGGAGACCCAGTACTTC.

This clonotype has more than one count but fewer than ten. The genes are TRBV15 and TRBJ2-5; the match to TRBD2 covers 7 bases. V shed 7 bases and J 4 bases; nucleotides not matched to a gene: 3. Germline-derived CDR1 and CDR2 are LNHNV and YYDKDF (reference sequence). This CDR3 region has 12 residues. The CDR3: CATMGGGETQYF. The CDR3 nucleotides read TGTGCCACCATGGGGGGGGGAGAGACCCAGTACTTC.

The gene calls are TRBV10-3 and TRBJ2-5; 15 nucleotides agree with TRBD2. The V and J ends lost 3 bases and 5 bases, in that order; junction bases with no gene match: 4. The CDR3 covers 16 residues. Germline V lookup: CDR1 ENHRY, CDR2 SYGVKD. CDR3 sequence reads: CAISDDGLAGGETQYF. DNA of the CDR3: TGTGCCATCAGTGACGACGGACTAGCGGGGGGGGAGACCCAGTACTTC.

This clonotype showed up many times. The chain couples TRBV5-1 to TRBJ2-1, with 13 bases identical to TRBD2. The CDR3 length is 18 residues. Germline CDR1 reads SGHRS; CDR2 reads YFSETQ. V was pared by 2 bases and J by 4 bases, with 9 bases of the junction left unmatched. CDR3 region: CASSFNPGLAGRYNEQFF. For the CDR3, the DNA is TGCGCCAGCAGCTTCAACCCGGGACTAGCGGGGAGATACAATGAGCAGTTCTTC.

The chain carries TRBV9 and TRBJ1-5; tentatively, D is TRBD1 (5 bases). Trimming took 3 bases from V and 8 from J, leaving 15 bases between them. Looked up from germline, CDR1 is SGDLS and CDR2 is YYNGEE. The CDR3 has 14 residues. CDR3 residues: CASSGGPGTEPQHF. Here the CDR3 DNA reads TGTGCCAGCAGCGGGGGTCCAGGGACTGAGCCCCAGCATTTT.

This clonotype was counted many times. V is TRBV14 and J is TRBJ2-7, with 11 bases aligning to TRBD1. The CDR3 extends over 16 amino acids. V shed 4 bases and J 4 bases; nucleotides not matched to a gene: 9. Per germline, CDR1 SGHDN and CDR2 FVKESK. CDR3 amino acids: CASSPVWTGGAYEQYF. CDR3 coding DNA: TGTGCCAGCAGCCCCGTTTGGACAGGGGGCGCGTACGAGCAGTACTTC.

The chain is built from TRBV9 and TRBJ1-3; D unresolved. The CDR3 runs to 15 residues. Germline V gives CDR1 SGDLS, CDR2 YYNGEE. Trimming cost V 0 bases and J 2 bases, with 9 bases left between them. In nucleotides, the CDR3 is TGTGCCAGCAGCGTAGATTGGGGTCCTGGAAACACCATATATTTT. This translates into CASSVDWGPGNTIYF. Combining the CDR3 with reference TRBV9 and TRBJ1-3 gives the whole variable domain DSGVTQTPKHLITATGQRVTLRCSPRSGDLSVYWYQQSLDQGLQFLIQYYNGEERAKGNILERFSAQQFPDLHSELNLSSLELGDSALYFCASSVDWGPGNTIYFGEGSWLTVV.

The chain combines TRBV10-3 with TRBJ2-2; D ambiguous. Trimming stripped 11 bases from V and 3 bases from J, with 10 bases between. Germline values: CDR1 ENHRY, CDR2 SYGVKD. This CDR3 region has 12 residues. Here the CDR3 reads CASAPYTGELFF. The CDR3, as DNA: TGTGCCTCAGCTCCCTACACCGGGGAGCTGTTTTTT.

A note on this clonotype: An end of the junction differs from the germline gene, which may be a read error. The rearrangement links TRBV24-1 to TRBJ1-2; D gene ambiguous. Per germline, CDR1 KGHDR and CDR2 SFDVKD. The CDR3 contains 14 residues. The CDR3 nucleotides are TGTGCCACCAGTGACTCGGACGGCTACTATGGCTACACTTTC. Translating gives CATSDSDGYYGYTF.

The chain employs TRBV29-1 and TRBJ2-5, with D hard to call. Germline V gene data show CDR1 as SQVTM and CDR2 as ANQGSEA. The germline V and J ends were trimmed by 6 bases and 5 bases, with 19 bases remaining between them. CDR3 length equals 14 residues. CDR3: CSVAWASQGETQYF. CDR3 nucleotides: TGCAGCGTGGCCTGGGCGTCCCAAGGGGAGACCCAGTACTTC.